A selection of T cell receptor beta chains follows, all from one sample in a study of T cells in Graves' hyperthyroidism and ophthalmopathy. One entry per CDR3 protein results from TCRdb running MiXCR on the multiplex PCR reads. Here the sample spans some 360,000 distinct CDR3 sequences, 15% to 20% being singletons. Source material: blood. The source of these receptors is a woman in her thirties or forties with Graves' ophthalmopathy. The CDR3 runs from the conserved cysteine through the conserved F or W. D genes are given only for firm matches. Expanded clones get a size class; other rows say once, few or many, or leave the size out.

j_call | d_call | clone_size | v_call | cdr3_nt | cdr3_aa
TRBJ2-7 | NA | NA | TRBV11-2 | TGTGCCAGCAGCTCAACTTCAGGTTCCCAGGTATCAACCTACGAGCAGTACTTC | CASSSTSGSQVSTYEQYF
TRBJ2-5 | TRBD1 | many | TRBV12-3/TRBV12-4 | TGTGCCAGCAGTTTGGGGACAGGGGGAGGCCAAGAGACCCAGTACTTC | CASSLGTGGGQETQYF
TRBJ1-5 | TRBD1 | many | TRBV27 | TGTGCCAGCAGTTATCGGTACAGGGGGCAATATAGCAATCAGCCCCAGCATTTT | CASSYRYRGQYSNQPQHF
TRBJ1-3 | NA | many | TRBV6-5 | TGTGCCAGCAGTTACCGCGACAGCCTGGGCTCTGGAAACACCATATATTTT | CASSYRDSLGSGNTIYF
TRBJ1-2 | TRBD1 | NA | TRBV28 | TGTGCCAGCAGCAATACAGGGGCAAGCGGCTACACCTTC | CASSNTGASGYTF
TRBJ2-7 | TRBD1 | many | TRBV28 | TGTGCCAGCAGCCAAACCTGGGACAGCTACGAGCAGTACTTC | CASSQTWDSYEQYF
TRBJ1-1 | TRBD1 | many | TRBV12-3/TRBV12-4 | TGTGCCAGCAGACGACAGGGAATGAACACTGAAGCTTTCTTT | CASRRQGMNTEAFF
TRBJ1-1 | NA | many | TRBV6-5 | TGTGCCAGCAGTAGGAGCCTGGACCGAGGGTACACTGAAGCTTTCTTT | CASSRSLDRGYTEAFF
TRBJ2-7 | NA | many | TRBV27 | TGTGCCAGCAGTTTTTGGTCTGCGGGGCGGCGCTCCTACGAGCAGTACTTC | CASSFWSAGRRSYEQYF
TRBJ2-7 | NA | many | TRBV5-6 | TGTGCCAGCAGCTTGGGCTTCGGGGGAGGAACCTACGAGCAGTACTTC | CASSLGFGGGTYEQYF
TRBJ2-2 | TRBD2 | many | TRBV7-2 | TGTGCCAGCAGGAAACTAGCGGGAGGGTCCACCGGGGAGCTGTTTTTT | CASRKLAGGSTGELFF
TRBJ1-1 | NA | many | TRBV27 | TGTGTCAGCAGTCCGGGGACCACAGGTGAAGCTTTCTTT | CVSSPGTTGEAFF
TRBJ1-2 | NA | many | TRBV2 | TGTGCCAGCAGTGTACAGAGCTATGGCTACACCTTC | CASSVQSYGYTF
TRBJ1-2 | TRBD1 | NA | TRBV24-1 | TGTGCCACCAGTGATTTGGGGACAGATCATGGCTACACCTTC | CATSDLGTDHGYTF
TRBJ1-1 | NA | NA | TRBV29-1 | TGCAGCGGGATACAGGGTGGGCCTGAAGCTTCCTTT | CSGIQGGPEASF
TRBJ1-2 | NA | many | TRBV28 | TGTGCCAGCAGTTTGTCATGGACAGTTGGTTATGGCTACACCTTC | CASSLSWTVGYGYTF
TRBJ2-7 | NA | many | TRBV7-3 | TGTGCCAGCAGCCTAAAGGCGGTGGGGCAGTCCTACGAGCAGTACTTC | CASSLKAVGQSYEQYF
TRBJ2-7 | TRBD2 | NA | TRBV4-1 | TGCGCCAGCAGCCCCGGCGGGAGGGGCCCCTACGAGCAGTACTTC | CASSPGGRGPYEQYF
TRBJ1-3 | NA | many | TRBV2 | TGTGCCAGCAGTGAAGGGGGCTCTGGAAACACCATATATTTT | CASSEGGSGNTIYF
TRBJ2-7 | NA | many | TRBV2 | TGTGCCAGCAGTGGACGGGAAAACTACGAGCAGTACTTC | CASSGRENYEQYF
TRBJ2-7 | TRBD1 | NA | TRBV5-1 | TGCGCCAGCAGCATCCGGGACAGGGAGACCTACGAGCAGTACTTC | CASSIRDRETYEQYF
TRBJ1-1 | TRBD1 | many | TRBV6-2/TRBV6-3 | TGTGCCAGCAGTTACCCAATCGACAGGGATTCCTCCCGGACTGAAGCTTTCTTT | CASSYPIDRDSSRTEAFF
TRBJ2-7 | NA | many | TRBV30 | TGTGCCTGGAGTGTTACCAGGGGTAGCGAGCAGTACTTC | CAWSVTRGSEQYF
TRBJ1-1 | TRBD1 | NA | TRBV27 | TGTGCCAGCAGAAGACAGGGAGAGAACACTGAAGCTTTCTTT | CASRRQGENTEAFF
TRBJ2-7 | TRBD2 | NA | TRBV6-1 | TGTGCCAGCAGGGGAGCGGGACTAGCGGGAGTCTACGAGCAGTACTTC | CASRGAGLAGVYEQYF
TRBJ2-5 | TRBD2 | few | TRBV11-1 | TGTGCCAGCGAACCCGGGACTAGCGGGAGACAGACCCAGTACTTC | CASEPGTSGRQTQYF
TRBJ1-1 | NA | few | TRBV11-2 | TGTGCCAGCAGCGCTCCGGGGTCGAACACTGAAGCTTTCTTT | CASSAPGSNTEAFF
TRBJ2-2 | TRBD1 | NA | TRBV20-1 | TGCAGTGCTAGAGTAGGGCGTGGGGACAGGGTTTCTCCCGGGGAGCTGTTTTTT | CSARVGRGDRVSPGELFF
TRBJ2-7 | NA | many | TRBV6-6 | TGTGCCAGCAGGAGGGACAGCGGGTACGAGCAGTACTTC | CASRRDSGYEQYF
TRBJ2-4 | TRBD2 | many | TRBV6-1 | TGTGCCAGCAGCGATGGGGGACTAGGCAAAAACATTCAGTACTTC | CASSDGGLGKNIQYF
TRBJ1-1 | NA | many | TRBV12-3/TRBV12-4 | TGTGCCAGCAGAGCGGGAAGTCACCTCGCAGACACTGAAGCTTTCTTT | CASRAGSHLADTEAFF
TRBJ2-7 | TRBD2 | NA | TRBV20-1 | TGCAGTGCTCAAAGACTAGCGGGAGATTCGGACGAGCAGTACTTC | CSAQRLAGDSDEQYF